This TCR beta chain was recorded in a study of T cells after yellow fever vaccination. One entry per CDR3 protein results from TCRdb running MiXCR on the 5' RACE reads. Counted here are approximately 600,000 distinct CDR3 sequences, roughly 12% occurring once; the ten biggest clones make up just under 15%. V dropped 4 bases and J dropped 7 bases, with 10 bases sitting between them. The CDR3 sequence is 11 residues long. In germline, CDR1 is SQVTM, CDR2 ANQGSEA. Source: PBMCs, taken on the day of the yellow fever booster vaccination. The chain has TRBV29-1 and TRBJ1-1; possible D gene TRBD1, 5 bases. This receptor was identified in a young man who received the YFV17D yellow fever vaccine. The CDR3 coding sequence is TGCAGCGTTGTAGGGGACGGTGAAGCTTTCTTT. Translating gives CSVVGDGEAFF.